Below, one TCR beta chain is given with its context. Its target is unknown. Sequenced by immunoSEQ multiplex PCR; TCRdb stores in-frame clones only, minus some. The table records 71,000 or so clones, approximately 86% of them present only once. The sample comes from a study of OX40 agonist ivuxolimab in advanced cancers. Study as a whole: Patients received ivuxolimab, an agonistic anti-OX40 (CD134) antibody.

CDR1 is SGHTA and CDR2 is FQGNSA in the germline V gene. J lost 1 base, V lost 7 bases, and 4 bases had no gene match. This CDR3 spans 14 amino acids. Study-wide points: Among patients with partial responses at 0.1-3.0 mg/kg, clonal expansion was among the lowest.

This sequence originates from an adult with an advanced solid tumor such as melanoma, head and neck, liver or kidney cancer. The J gene is TRBJ1-2, the V gene TRBV7-2; 9 bases are shared with TRBD1. Material: CD4+ or CD8+ T cells sorted from blood, obtained in a trial of the OX40 agonist ivuxolimab. The CDR3 DNA sequence: TGTGCCAGCATCAGGGACAGGGATAACTATGGCTACACCTTC. Protein sequence: CASIRDRDNYGYTF.